This entry features one TCR delta chain sequence. Given a far larger clone just one base away, this is likely a sequencing read error. The sample originates from a study of gamma-delta T cells after stem cell transplantation. TCRdb reapplied CATT to the RT-PCR reads. Of about 2,300 delta-chain clones listed, less than 8% were seen once; the top ten hold 9.5% to 13%. This clonotype was obtained from a human donor. It is not recorded whose cells these are; they may come from a transplant donor. Sequenced input: gamma-delta T cells.

This CDR3 is CACDTLGDTPDNLIF. CDR3 DNA: TGTGCCTGTGACACCCTGGGGGATACTCCCGATAACCTCATCTTT. The V and J genes are TRDV2 and TRDJ1, with TRDD3 identical over 11 bases. Germline V gene data show CDR1 as GEAIGNYY and CDR2 as EKD. This CDR3 region has 15 residues.